In its sample, the clone carrying this T cell receptor beta chain was seen a few times. The antigen remains undetermined. This specimen belongs to a study of T cell repertoires in aging, cancer and after chemotherapy. Notes on the study in general: Median generation probability rose over the chemotherapy interval in each cancer cohort, suggesting rebound thymic output.

Peripheral blood genomic DNA, not sorted cells or RNA, was the template. A mixed TRB-A/B primer pool amplified rearranged TRB by multiplex touch-down PCR. TCRdb reprocessed the multiplex PCR reads with MiXCR, giving one entry per CDR3 protein. The sample consists of several thousand distinct CDR3 sequences, roughly 30% of them appearing once. Sequencing was performed on blood. This TCR derives from a human donor with a blood cancer.

CDR3 sequence: CASSLARAGGGYTF. CDR3 DNA: TGTGCCAGCAGTTTAGCGCGGGCTGGCGGGGGCTACACCTTC. This rearrangement joins TRBV12-3 or TRBV12-4 to TRBJ1-2, with D unclear. The CDR3 is 14 amino acids. The V end lost 0 bases, the J end lost 8 bases, and 13 bases lay between the germline ends.